This is a list of T cell receptor beta chains from one sample in a study of human T cells and chemical hapten exposure. A single record per CDR3 protein comes from TCRdb applying MiXCR to the RACE reads. The table records about 380,000 distinct CDR3 sequences, about 5.1% of them present only once. The source material was whole blood, sampled in connection with sensitization to the hapten diphenylcyclopropenone (DPC). These receptors all come from a woman in her 50s with alopecia areata. Some clones in this sample may be carry-over from other donors' samples. Each CDR3 is given with its conserved first and last residue. A D gene is named only where the DNA matches it firmly. Clone size, where shown, is once, few, many, or a class for clones that have expanded.

cdr3_length	v_call	j_call	d_call	clone_size	cdr3_aa	cdr3_nt
17	TRBV10-3	TRBJ2-3	TRBD2	many	CAISEPGLAGSTDTQYF	TGTGCCATCAGTGAGCCTGGACTAGCGGGGTCCACAGATACGCAGTATTTT
16	TRBV7-6	TRBJ2-1	-	many	CASSSGIADNYNEQFF	TGTGCCAGCAGCTCCGGGATAGCGGATAACTACAATGAGCAGTTCTTC
13	TRBV18	TRBJ2-5	-	many	CASSRYRGETQYF	TGTGCCAGCTCACGCTATCGGGGGGAGACCCAGTACTTC
15	TRBV18	TRBJ1-2	TRBD1	many	CASSPRDSSYYGYTF	TGTGCCAGCTCTCCCCGGGACAGCTCCTACTATGGCTACACCTTC
16	TRBV7-9	TRBJ2-7	-	-	CASSSSTGTTYYEQYF	TGTGCCAGCAGCTCCTCAACCGGGACAACCTACTACGAGCAGTACTTC
13	TRBV24-1	TRBJ2-2	-	many	CAATTSDAGELFF	TGTGCCGCTACCACTAGTGACGCCGGGGAGCTGTTTTTT
16	TRBV5-1	TRBJ2-1	-	many	CASSLAGLGPYNEQFF	TGCGCCAGCAGCTTGGCCGGCCTAGGGCCCTACAATGAGCAGTTCTTC
15	TRBV20-1	TRBJ2-3	TRBD1	few	CSARNPGQSTDTQYF	TGCAGTGCTAGGAACCCGGGACAGAGCACAGATACGCAGTATTTT
17	TRBV27	TRBJ2-4	-	many	CASSLFGPRSLLNIQYF	TGTGCCAGCAGTTTATTCGGCCCGAGGTCCCTATTAAACATTCAGTACTTC
13	TRBV6-2/TRBV6-3	TRBJ2-7	TRBD1	many	CASRGGAGYEQYF	TGTGCCAGCAGAGGGGGCGCCGGCTACGAGCAGTACTTC
10	TRBV12-3/TRBV12-4	TRBJ1-4	-	many	CASGREKLFF	TGTGCCAGCGGGAGGGAAAAACTGTTTTTT
14	TRBV9	TRBJ2-5	-	-	CASSVDYSQETQYF	TGTGCCAGCAGCGTAGACTACTCTCAAGAGACCCAGTACTTC
14	TRBV27	TRBJ1-1	TRBD1	-	CASSLSRGVTEAFF	TGTGCCAGCAGTTTATCCAGGGGGGTCACTGAAGCTTTCTTT
14	TRBV6-5	TRBJ2-1	TRBD2	many	CAARGGDTYNEQFF	TGTGCCGCGCGGGGGGGAGACACCTACAATGAGCAGTTCTTC
17	TRBV7-2	TRBJ1-1	TRBD1	many	CASSLARGQTLNTEAFF	TGTGCCAGCAGCTTAGCGCGGGGACAGACCTTAAACACTGAAGCTTTCTTT
13	TRBV29-1	TRBJ1-1	-	many	CSVEDRMTTEAFF	TGCAGCGTTGAAGACAGGATGACAACTGAAGCTTTCTTT
11	TRBV6-6	TRBJ2-7	TRBD2	few	CASSGLAVLNF	TGTGCCAGCAGTGGACTAGCGGTTCTGAACTTC
13	TRBV6-5	TRBJ1-5	-	-	CATRANSNQPQHF	TGTGCCACCCGGGCCAATAGCAATCAGCCCCAGCATTTT
14	TRBV6-5	TRBJ1-2	-	-	CASSSQGSPYGYTF	TGTGCCAGCAGTTCACAGGGTTCCCCTTATGGCTACACCTTC
13	TRBV12-3/TRBV12-4	TRBJ2-1	TRBD2	many	CASSPSGSNEQFF	TGTGCCAGCAGTCCTAGCGGGAGCAATGAGCAGTTCTTC
15	TRBV6-5	TRBJ2-1	TRBD2	-	CASSSSSGVSNEQFF	TGTGCCAGCAGTTCTTCTAGCGGGGTTTCCAATGAGCAGTTCTTC
14	TRBV2	TRBJ2-7	TRBD1	-	CASRETGTATGQYF	TGTGCCAGCAGAGAAACCGGGACAGCTACAGGGCAGTACTTC
13	TRBV29-1	TRBJ1-6	-	many	CSVGEGSNSPLHF	TGCAGCGTTGGGGAGGGAAGTAATTCACCCCTCCACTTT
13	TRBV20-1	TRBJ2-7	-	many	CSAPRPRAGEQYF	TGCAGTGCTCCCCGGCCCAGGGCAGGCGAGCAGTACTTC
16	TRBV9	TRBJ2-5	TRBD2	many	CASSVEGSGLGETQYF	TGTGCCAGCAGCGTAGAGGGTAGCGGGCTAGGGGAGACCCAGTACTTC
15	TRBV3-1	TRBJ2-3	-	many	CASSQAPGFTDTQYF	TGTGCCAGCAGCCAGGCGCCCGGATTCACAGATACGCAGTATTTT
15	TRBV12-3/TRBV12-4	TRBJ2-2	-	many	CASSLWQGNTGELFF	TGTGCCAGCAGTTTATGGCAGGGGAACACCGGGGAGCTGTTTTTT